This T cell receptor beta chain was captured in a study of blood T cell repertoires in COVID-19. The authors' processing: Estimation of nucleated cell counts was performed using reference gene primer amplification. The table came from immunoSEQ multiplex PCR; TCRdb's copy has only in-frame clones and leaves some out. From that table come the V and J calls and clone size; the DNA was used to work out D and trimming. The sample gives 35,000 to 50,000 clones, about 91% of which show up once; approximately 15% is in the top ten. The ends were cut back, 3 bases at V and 7 bases at J, with 9 bases in the middle. CDR1 and CDR2 (germline): LNHDA, SQIVND (reference sequence). CDR3 size: 13 residues.

The rearrangement uses TRBV19 and TRBJ1-4; D might be TRBD1 (6 bases). The sample consisted of peripheral blood. The clonotype was recovered from a man aged 55 to 70 with active COVID-19. This CDR3 reads CASSIGQFEKLFF. In nucleotides, the CDR3 is TGTGCCAGTAGTATTGGACAGTTTGAAAAACTGTTTTTT.